Sequencing of this T cell receptor (beta chain) was carried out in a study of vaccination effects on CD4 cells after COVID-19. Measured with immunoSEQ multiplex PCR; TCRdb has only the in-frame clones, and not every one. The data contain 70,000 to 75,000 clones, roughly 80% of them seen just once; the ten biggest clones take up around 2.1%. Only a few counts were recorded for this clone. Its antigen is unknown. Once cultured for approximately 10 days, the cells underwent separation to obtain CD4+ T cells. Between the trimmed V and J ends, which lost 6 bases and 4 bases, there was a span of 12 bases. Germline CDR1 SNHLY, CDR2 FYNNEI. The CDR3 contains 14 residues.

This specimen consisted of CD4+ T cells from PBMCs cultured without peptide, obtained before COVID-19 vaccination. The sequence came from a human donor who received a COVID-19 vaccine. The genes are TRBV2 and TRBJ2-2; D not certain. In DNA, the CDR3 is TGTGCCAGCAGCGAAAGGGTGAGCACCGGGGAGCTGTTTTTT. Protein product: CASSERVSTGELFF.